This record looks at one T cell receptor beta chain sequence and its context. The antigen it recognizes is unknown. Within one base of it there is no much larger clone, and no base qualities were kept. Whole blood was collected in K2EDTA tubes by collaborating institutions according to the institutions' own protocols. For TCRbeta analysis, collaborators shipped samples as frozen whole blood, isolated PBMCs, or DNA extracted from either of those sample types. These data belong to a study of blood T cell repertoires in COVID-19 (dated by TCRdb to about 2020). Notes on the research overall: Samples covering the acute and convalescent phases of COVID-19 were provided by collaborators in the United States, Italy and Spain. The material from the prospective study consisted of cDNA or gDNA derived from T cells, B-cell-depleted T cells, or PBMCs. Subjects who had been exposed to COVID-19, were actively infected with it, or had recovered from it provided the deeply sampled blood TCRbeta repertoires that made up the dataset. The repertoires were released in a freely available public database meant as a resource for research on the immune response to SARS-CoV-2. The samples were drawn from two sources: the first 160 participants of the ongoing ImmuneRACE study, and over 950 subjects contributed by 6 global collaborators. The sample metadata nearly always contained a de-identified subject ID, COVID-19 status, age in years and sex. Where HLA class I and class II types were available, the types were taken from metadata supplied by the sample provider, not from assay-based typing.

TCRbeta CDR3 regions were amplified from genomic DNA using the immunoSEQ Assay, a bias-controlled multiplex PCR. Concerning the study's data processing: Within the assay, amplification of reference gene primers was used to estimate how many nucleated cells each sample contained. To quantify the absolute abundance of each unique TCRbeta CDR3 rearrangement, sequence reads were collapsed and filtered. Productive Simpson clonality was computed per sample as the square root of Simpson's diversity index over productive rearrangements. Held by TCRdb, this immuneACCESS table contains in-frame sequences only and omits some clones. Under half of the omission traces to an unresolved V gene where checked; the cause of the rest is unknown. The V and J calls and clone size come from that table; D and trimming were worked out from the DNA. Counted in this sample were tens of thousands of clones; 90% of them appeared once. Of the sample, more than 1.2% falls within the top ten clones.

General findings and caveats noted by the study authors: The quantity of clinical and demographic metadata differed by source and by participant and was supplied without curation.

The CDR3 spans 14 residues, from the cysteine through the phenylalanine. The only DNA kept is the CDR3, 42 bases in frame from the first base. Between the V and J ends, shortened by 0 bases and 6 bases respectively, the junction contains 8 bases. CDR1 and CDR2 are drawn from the germline V gene: MNHEY, SVGEGT. Sequenced: peripheral blood. The rearrangement joined TRBV6-2 or TRBV6-3 to TRBJ2-2; the D gene is not confidently resolved. The sequence was obtained from a man aged 55 to 70 with acute or convalescent COVID-19. The CDR3 region: CASSYSIGSGELFF. The nucleotide sequence reads TGTGCCAGCAGTTACTCGATCGGGTCCGGGGAGCTGTTTTTT.